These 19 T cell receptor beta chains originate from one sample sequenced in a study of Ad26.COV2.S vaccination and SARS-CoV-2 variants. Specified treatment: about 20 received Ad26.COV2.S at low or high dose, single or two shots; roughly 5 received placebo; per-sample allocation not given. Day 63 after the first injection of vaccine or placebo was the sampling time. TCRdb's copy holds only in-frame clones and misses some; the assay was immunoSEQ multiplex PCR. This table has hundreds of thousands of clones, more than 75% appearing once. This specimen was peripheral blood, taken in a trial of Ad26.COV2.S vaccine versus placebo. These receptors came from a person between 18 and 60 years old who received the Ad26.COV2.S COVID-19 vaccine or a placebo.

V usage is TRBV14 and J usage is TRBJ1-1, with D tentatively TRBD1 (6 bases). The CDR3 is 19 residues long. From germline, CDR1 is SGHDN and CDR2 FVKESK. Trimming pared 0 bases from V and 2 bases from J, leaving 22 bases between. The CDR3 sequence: CASSQDIGWEGVGNTEAFF. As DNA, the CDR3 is TGTGCCAGCAGCCAAGATATTGGTTGGGAGGGGGTAGGAAACACTGAAGCTTTCTTT.

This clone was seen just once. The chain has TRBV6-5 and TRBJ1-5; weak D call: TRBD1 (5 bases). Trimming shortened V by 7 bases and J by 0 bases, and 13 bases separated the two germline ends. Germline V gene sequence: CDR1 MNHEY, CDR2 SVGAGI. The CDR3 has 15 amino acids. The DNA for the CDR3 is TGTGCCAGCACCTTAACGGGGGATAGCAATCAGCCCCAGCATTTT. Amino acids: CASTLTGDSNQPQHF.

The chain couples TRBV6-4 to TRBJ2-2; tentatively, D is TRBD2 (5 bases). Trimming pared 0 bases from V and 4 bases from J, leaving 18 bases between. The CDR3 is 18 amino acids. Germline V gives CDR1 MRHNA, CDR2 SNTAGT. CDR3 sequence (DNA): TGTGCCAGCAGTGACTCGACTCGGAGGAGTCAGTCCACCGGGGAGCTGTTTTTT. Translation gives CASSDSTRRSQSTGELFF.

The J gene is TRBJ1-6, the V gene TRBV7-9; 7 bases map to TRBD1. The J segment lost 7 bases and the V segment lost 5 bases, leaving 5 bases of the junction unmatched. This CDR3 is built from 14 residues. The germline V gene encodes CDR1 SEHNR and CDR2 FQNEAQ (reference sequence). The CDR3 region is CASSPRQGNSPLHF. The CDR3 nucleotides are TGTGCCAGCAGCCCTAGACAGGGAAATTCACCCCTCCACTTT.

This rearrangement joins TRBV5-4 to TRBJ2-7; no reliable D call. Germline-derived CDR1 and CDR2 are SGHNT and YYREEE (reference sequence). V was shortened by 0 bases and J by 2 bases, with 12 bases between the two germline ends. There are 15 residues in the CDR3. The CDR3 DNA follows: TGTGCCAGCAGCTTGGGGTCGATTAAACCCTACGAGCAGTACTTC. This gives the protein CASSLGSIKPYEQYF.

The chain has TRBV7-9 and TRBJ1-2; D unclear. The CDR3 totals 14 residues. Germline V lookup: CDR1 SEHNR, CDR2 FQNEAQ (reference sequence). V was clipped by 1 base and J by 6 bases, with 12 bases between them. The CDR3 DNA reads TGTGCCAGCAGCTTAGGACCGGTCGTTCATGGCTACACCTTC. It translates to CASSLGPVVHGYTF.

The CDR3: CASSFPTGETQYF. Written as DNA, the CDR3 is TGTGCCAGCAGCTTTCCAACGGGTGAGACCCAGTACTTC. J is TRBJ2-5 and V is TRBV5-6; D is ambiguous. This CDR3 is built from 13 residues. Germline values: CDR1 SGHDT, CDR2 YYEEEE. Trimming cost V 2 bases and J 5 bases, with 10 bases left between them.

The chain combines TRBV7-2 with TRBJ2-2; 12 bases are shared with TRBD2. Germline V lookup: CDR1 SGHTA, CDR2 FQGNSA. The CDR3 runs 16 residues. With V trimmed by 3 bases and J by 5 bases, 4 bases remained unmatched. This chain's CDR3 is CASSFLLAGGTGELFF. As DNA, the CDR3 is TGTGCCAGCAGCTTCCTCCTAGCGGGGGGGACCGGGGAGCTGTTTTTT.

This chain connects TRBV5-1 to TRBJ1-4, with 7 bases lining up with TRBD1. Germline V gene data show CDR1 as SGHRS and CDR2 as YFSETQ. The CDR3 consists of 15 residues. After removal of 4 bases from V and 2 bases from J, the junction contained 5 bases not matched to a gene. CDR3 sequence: CASSGGQATNEKLFF. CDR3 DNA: TGCGCCAGCAGCGGAGGACAGGCGACTAATGAAAAACTGTTTTTT. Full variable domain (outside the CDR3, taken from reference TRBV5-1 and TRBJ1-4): KAGVTQTPRYLIKTRGQQVTLSCSPISGHRSVSWYQQTPGQGLQFLFEYFSETQRNKGNFPGRFSGRQFSNSRSEMNVSTLELGDSALYLCASSGGQATNEKLFFGSGTQLSVL.

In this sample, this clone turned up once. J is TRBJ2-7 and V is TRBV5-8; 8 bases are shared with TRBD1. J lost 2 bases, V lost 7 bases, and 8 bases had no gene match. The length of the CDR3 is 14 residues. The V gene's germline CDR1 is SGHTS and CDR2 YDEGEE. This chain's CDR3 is CASGLGTGTYEQYF. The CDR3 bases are TGTGCCAGCGGGTTAGGGACAGGCACCTACGAGCAGTACTTC. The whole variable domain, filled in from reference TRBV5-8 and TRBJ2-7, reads EAGVTQSPTHLIKTRGQQATLRCSPISGHTSVYWYQQALGLGLQFLLWYDEGEERNRGNFPPRFSGRQFPNYSSELNVNALELEDSALYLCASGLGTGTYEQYFGPGTRLTVT.

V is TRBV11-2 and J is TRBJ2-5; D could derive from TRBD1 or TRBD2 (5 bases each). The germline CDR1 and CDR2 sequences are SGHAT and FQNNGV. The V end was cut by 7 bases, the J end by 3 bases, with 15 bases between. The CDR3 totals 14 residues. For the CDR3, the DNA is TGTGCCAGCACTTCCCCCAGAGGGGAAGAGACCCAGTACTTC. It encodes CASTSPRGEETQYF.

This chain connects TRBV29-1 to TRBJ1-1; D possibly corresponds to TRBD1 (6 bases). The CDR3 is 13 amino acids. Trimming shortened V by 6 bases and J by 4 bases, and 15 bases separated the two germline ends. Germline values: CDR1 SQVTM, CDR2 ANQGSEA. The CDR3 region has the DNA TGCAGCGTGGCGGAGGGGGGTCCCACTGAAGCTTTCTTT. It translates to CSVAEGGPTEAFF.

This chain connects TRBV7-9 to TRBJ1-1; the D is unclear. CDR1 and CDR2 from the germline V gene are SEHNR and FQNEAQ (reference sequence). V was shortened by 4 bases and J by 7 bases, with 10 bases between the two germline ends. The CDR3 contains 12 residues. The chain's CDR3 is CASSYSISEAFF. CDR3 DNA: TGTGCCAGCAGCTATTCTATCAGTGAAGCTTTCTTT.

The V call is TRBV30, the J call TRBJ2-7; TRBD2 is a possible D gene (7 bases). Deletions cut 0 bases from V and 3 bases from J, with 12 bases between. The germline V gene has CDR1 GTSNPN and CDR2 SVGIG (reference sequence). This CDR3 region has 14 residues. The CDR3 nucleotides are TGTGCCTGGAGTGTAGGGGGGGCCTACTACGAGCAGTACTTC. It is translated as CAWSVGGAYYEQYF. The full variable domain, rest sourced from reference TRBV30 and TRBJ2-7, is SQTIHQWPATLVQPVGSPLSLECTVEGTSNPNLYWYRQAAGRGLQLLFYSVGIGQISSEVPQNLSASRPQDRQFILSSKKLLLSDSGFYLCAWSVGGAYYEQYFGPGTRLTVT.

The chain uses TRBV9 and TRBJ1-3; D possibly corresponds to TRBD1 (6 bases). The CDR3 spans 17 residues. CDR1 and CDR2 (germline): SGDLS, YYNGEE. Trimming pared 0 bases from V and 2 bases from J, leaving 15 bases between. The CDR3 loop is CASSVELGGWAGNTIYF. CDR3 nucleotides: TGTGCCAGCAGCGTAGAGTTAGGGGGATGGGCTGGAAACACCATATATTTT.

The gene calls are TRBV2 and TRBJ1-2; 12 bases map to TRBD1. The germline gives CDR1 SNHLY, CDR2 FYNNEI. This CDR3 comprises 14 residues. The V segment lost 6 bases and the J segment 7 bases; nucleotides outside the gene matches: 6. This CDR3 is CASRAGQGAPGYTF. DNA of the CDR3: TGTGCCAGCAGGGCGGGACAGGGGGCGCCTGGCTACACCTTC.

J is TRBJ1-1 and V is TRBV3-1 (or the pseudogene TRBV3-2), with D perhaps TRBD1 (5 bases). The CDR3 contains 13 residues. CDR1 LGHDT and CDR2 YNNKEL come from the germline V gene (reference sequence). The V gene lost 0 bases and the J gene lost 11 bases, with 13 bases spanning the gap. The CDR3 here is CASSQDQEGAAFF. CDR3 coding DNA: TGTGCCAGCAGCCAAGATCAGGAAGGGGCCGCTTTCTTT.

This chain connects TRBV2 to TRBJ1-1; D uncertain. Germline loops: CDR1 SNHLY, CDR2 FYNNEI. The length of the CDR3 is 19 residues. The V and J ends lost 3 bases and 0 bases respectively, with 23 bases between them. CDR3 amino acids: CASSDDVSSVTEMNTEAFF. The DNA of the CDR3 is TGTGCCAGCAGTGACGATGTCTCCAGTGTTACAGAGATGAACACTGAAGCTTTCTTT.

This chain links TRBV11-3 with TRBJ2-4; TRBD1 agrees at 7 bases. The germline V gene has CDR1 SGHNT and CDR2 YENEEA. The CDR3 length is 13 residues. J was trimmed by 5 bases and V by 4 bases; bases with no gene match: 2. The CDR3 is CASSSRGQNIQYF. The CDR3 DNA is TGTGCCAGCAGCTCGAGGGGGCAAAACATTCAGTACTTC.